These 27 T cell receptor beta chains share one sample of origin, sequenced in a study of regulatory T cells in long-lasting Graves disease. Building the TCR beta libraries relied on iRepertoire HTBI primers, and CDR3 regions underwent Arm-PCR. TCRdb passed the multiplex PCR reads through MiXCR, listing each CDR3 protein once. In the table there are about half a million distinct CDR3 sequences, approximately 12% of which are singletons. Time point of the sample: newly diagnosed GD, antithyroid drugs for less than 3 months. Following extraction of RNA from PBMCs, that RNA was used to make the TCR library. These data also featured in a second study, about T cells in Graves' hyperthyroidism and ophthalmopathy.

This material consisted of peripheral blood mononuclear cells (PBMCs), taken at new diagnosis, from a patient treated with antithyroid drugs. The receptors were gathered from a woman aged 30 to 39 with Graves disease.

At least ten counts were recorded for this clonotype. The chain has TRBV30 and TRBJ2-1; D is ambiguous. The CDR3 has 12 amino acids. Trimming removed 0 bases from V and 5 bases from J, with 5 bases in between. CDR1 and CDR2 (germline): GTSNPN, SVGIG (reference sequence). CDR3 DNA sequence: TGTGCCTGGAGTGTGGTTAACAATGAGCAGTTCTTC. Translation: CAWSVVNNEQFF.

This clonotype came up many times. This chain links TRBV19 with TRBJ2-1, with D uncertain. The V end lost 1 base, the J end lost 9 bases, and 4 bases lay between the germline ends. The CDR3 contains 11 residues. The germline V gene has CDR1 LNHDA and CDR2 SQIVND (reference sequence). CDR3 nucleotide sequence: TGTGCCAGTAGTATAGGGGGTGAGCAGTTCTTC. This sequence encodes CASSIGGEQFF.

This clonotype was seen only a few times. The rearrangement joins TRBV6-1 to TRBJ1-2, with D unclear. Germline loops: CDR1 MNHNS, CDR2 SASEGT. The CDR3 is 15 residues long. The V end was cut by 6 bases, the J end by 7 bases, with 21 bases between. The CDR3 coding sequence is TGTGCCAGCAGCCCCAGCCCCCCGGAGGGCTTTGGCTACACCTTC. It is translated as CASSPSPPEGFGYTF.

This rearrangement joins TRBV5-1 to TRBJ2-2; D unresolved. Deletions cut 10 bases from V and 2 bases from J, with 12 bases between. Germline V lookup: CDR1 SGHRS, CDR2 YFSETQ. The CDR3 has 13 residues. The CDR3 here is CASDWDNTGELFF. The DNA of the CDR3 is TGCGCCTCTGACTGGGATAACACCGGGGAGCTGTTTTTT. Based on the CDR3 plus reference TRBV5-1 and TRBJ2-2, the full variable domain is KAGVTQTPRYLIKTRGQQVTLSCSPISGHRSVSWYQQTPGQGLQFLFEYFSETQRNKGNFPGRFSGRQFSNSRSEMNVSTLELGDSALYLCASDWDNTGELFFGEGSRLTVL.

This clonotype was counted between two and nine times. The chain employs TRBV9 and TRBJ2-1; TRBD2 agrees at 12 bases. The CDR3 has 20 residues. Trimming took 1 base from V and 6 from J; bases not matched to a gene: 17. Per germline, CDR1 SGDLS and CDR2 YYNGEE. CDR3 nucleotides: TGTGCCAGCAGCGTAAGACGCTTGTCTGGGACTAGCGGGTCTCCCAATGAGCAGTTCTTC. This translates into CASSVRRLSGTSGSPNEQFF. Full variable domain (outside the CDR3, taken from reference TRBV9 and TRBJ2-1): DSGVTQTPKHLITATGQRVTLRCSPRSGDLSVYWYQQSLDQGLQFLIQYYNGEERAKGNILERFSAQQFPDLHSELNLSSLELGDSALYFCASSVRRLSGTSGSPNEQFFGPGTRLTVL.

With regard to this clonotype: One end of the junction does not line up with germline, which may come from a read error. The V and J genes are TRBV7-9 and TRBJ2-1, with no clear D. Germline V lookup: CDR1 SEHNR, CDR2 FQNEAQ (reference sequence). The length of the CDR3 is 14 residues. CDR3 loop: CVSVRKDSYNEQFF. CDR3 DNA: TGTGTCAGCGTCAGAAAGGATTCCTACAATGAGCAGTTCTTC.

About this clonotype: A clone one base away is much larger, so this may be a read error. DNA for the CDR3: TGTGCCAGCAGCTTAGAACCCTCTACCACAGATACGCACTATTTT. Amino acid sequence: CASSLEPSTTDTHYF. The genes are TRBV11-2 and TRBJ2-3; no reliable D call. The CDR3 covers 15 residues. The germline V gene encodes CDR1 SGHAT and CDR2 FQNNGV.

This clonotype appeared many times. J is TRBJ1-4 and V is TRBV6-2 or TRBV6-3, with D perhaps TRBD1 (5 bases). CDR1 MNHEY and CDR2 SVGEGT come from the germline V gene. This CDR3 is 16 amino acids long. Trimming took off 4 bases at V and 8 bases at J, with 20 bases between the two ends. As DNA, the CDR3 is TGTGCCAGCAGTTTGTTTAGGGGAAGGGGCTACGAAAAACTGTTTTTT. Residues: CASSLFRGRGYEKLFF.

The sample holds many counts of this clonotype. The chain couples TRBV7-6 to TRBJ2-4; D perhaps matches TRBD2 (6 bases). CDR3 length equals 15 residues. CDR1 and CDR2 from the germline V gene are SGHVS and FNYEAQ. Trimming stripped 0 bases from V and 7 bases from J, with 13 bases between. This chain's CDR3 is CASSLAEGWVNIQYF. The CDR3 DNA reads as TGTGCCAGCAGCTTAGCGGAGGGCTGGGTCAACATTCAGTACTTC.

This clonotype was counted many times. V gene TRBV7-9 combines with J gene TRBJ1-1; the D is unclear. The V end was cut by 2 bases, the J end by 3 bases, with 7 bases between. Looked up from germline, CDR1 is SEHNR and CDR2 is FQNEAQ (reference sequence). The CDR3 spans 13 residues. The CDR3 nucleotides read TGTGCCAGCAGCTTACAGACCGACACTGAAGCTTTCTTT. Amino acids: CASSLQTDTEAFF. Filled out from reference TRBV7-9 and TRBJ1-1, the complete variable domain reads DTGVSQNPRHKITKRGQNVTFRCDPISEHNRLYWYRQTLGQGPEFLTYFQNEAQLEKSRLLSDRFSAERPKGSFSTLEIQRTEQGDSAMYLCASSLQTDTEAFFGQGTRLTVV.

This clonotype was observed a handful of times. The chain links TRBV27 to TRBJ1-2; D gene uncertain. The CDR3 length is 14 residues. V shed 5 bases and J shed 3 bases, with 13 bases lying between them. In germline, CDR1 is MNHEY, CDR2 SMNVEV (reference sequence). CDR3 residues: CASSPYGGHYGYTF. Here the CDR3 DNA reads TGTGCCAGCAGTCCGTACGGTGGACACTATGGCTACACCTTC.

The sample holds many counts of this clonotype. The CDR3 region is CASSSRTGASYEQYF. CDR3 in DNA: TGTGCCAGCAGCTCCCGGACAGGGGCCTCCTACGAGCAGTACTTC. This sequence joins TRBV7-9 and TRBJ2-7; 9 positions agree with TRBD1. Germline assignment: CDR1 SEHNR and CDR2 FQNEAQ (reference sequence). V trimming: 4 bases; J trimming: 0 bases; junction bases outside the gene matches: 4. The CDR3 extends over 15 amino acids.

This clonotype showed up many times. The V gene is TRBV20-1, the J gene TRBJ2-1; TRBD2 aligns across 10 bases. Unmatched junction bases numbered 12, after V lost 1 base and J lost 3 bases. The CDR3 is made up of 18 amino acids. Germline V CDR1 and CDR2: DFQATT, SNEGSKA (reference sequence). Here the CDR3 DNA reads TGCAGTGCTAGAGTGCCCCCACGTCTAGCGGGAGTCTACAATGAGCAGTTCTTC. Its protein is CSARVPPRLAGVYNEQFF.

The CDR3 protein is CASSLTGEVEAFF. For the CDR3, the DNA is TGTGCCAGCAGCTTGACAGGTGAGGTCGAAGCTTTCTTT. The chain is built from TRBV7-2 and TRBJ1-1, with a weak D call TRBD1 (6 bases). Germline V gene data show CDR1 as SGHTA and CDR2 as FQGNSA. This CDR3 has 13 amino acids. V dropped 3 bases and J dropped 8 bases, with 13 bases sitting between them.

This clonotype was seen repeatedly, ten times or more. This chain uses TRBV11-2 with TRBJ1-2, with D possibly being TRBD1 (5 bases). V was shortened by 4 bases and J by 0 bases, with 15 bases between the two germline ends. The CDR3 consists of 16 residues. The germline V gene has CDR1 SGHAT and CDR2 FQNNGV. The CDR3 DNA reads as TGTGCCAGCAGCTCCATGGGGGGATCCGCTAACTATGGCTACACCTTC. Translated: CASSSMGGSANYGYTF. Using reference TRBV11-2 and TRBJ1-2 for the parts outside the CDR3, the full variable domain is EAGVAQSPRYKIIEKRQSVAFWCNPISGHATLYWYQQILGQGPKLLIQFQNNGVVDDSQLPKDRFSAERLKGVDSTLKIQPAKLEDSAVYLCASSSMGGSANYGYTFGSGTRLTVV.

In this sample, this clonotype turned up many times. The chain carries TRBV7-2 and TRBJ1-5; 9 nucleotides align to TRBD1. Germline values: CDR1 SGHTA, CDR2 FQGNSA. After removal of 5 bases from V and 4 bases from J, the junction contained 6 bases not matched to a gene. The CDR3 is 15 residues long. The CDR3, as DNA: TGTGCCAGCAGCGCAGGGACAGGGAGGAATCAGCCCCAGCATTTT. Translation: CASSAGTGRNQPQHF.

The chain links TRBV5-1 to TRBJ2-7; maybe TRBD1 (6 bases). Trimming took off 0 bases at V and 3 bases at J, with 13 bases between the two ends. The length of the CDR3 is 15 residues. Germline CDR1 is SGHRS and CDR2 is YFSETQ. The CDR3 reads CASSLAGPGDYEQYV. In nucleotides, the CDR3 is TGCGCCAGCAGCTTGGCAGGGCCAGGGGACTACGAGCAGTACGTC.

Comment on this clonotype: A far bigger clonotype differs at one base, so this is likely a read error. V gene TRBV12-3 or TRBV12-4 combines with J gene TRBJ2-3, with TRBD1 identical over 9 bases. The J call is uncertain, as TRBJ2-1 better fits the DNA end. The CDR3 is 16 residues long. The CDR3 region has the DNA TGTGCCAGCACCCAGACACCGGGACAGGGATTTCGAGAGCAGTTCTTC. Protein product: CASTQTPGQGFREQFF.

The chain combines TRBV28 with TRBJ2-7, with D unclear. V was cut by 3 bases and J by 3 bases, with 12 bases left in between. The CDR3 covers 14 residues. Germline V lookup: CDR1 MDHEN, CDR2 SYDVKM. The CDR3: CASSFLTSDYEQYF. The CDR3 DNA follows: TGTGCCAGCAGTTTCCTTACCTCGGACTACGAGCAGTACTTC.

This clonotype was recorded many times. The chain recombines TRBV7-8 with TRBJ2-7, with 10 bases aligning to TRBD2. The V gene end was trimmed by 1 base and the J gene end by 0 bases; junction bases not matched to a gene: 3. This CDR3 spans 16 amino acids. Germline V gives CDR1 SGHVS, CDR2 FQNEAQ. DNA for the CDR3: TGTGCCAGCAGCTTAGGAGCTAGCGGGAGCTCCTACGAGCAGTACTTC. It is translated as CASSLGASGSSYEQYF. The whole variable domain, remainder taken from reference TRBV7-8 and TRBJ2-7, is GAGVSQSPRYKVAKRGQDVALRCDPISGHVSLFWYQQALGQGPEFLTYFQNEAQLDKSGLPSDRFFAERPEGSVSTLKIQRTQQEDSAVYLCASSLGASGSSYEQYFGPGTRLTVT.

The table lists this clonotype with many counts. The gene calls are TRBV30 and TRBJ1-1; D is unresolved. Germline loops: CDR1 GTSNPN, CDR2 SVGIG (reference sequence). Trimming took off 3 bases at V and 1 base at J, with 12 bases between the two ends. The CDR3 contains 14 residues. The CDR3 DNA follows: TGTGCCTGGAGCGTTCCCCCCAGGAACACTGAAGCTTTCTTT. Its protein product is CAWSVPPRNTEAFF.

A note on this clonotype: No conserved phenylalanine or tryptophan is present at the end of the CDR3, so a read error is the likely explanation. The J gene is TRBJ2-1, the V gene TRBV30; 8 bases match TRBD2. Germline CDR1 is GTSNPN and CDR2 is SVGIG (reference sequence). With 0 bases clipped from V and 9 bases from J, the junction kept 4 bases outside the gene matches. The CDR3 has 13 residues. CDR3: CAWSVTSVSEQFY. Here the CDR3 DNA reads TGTGCCTGGAGTGTGACTAGCGTGAGTGAGCAGTTCTAC.

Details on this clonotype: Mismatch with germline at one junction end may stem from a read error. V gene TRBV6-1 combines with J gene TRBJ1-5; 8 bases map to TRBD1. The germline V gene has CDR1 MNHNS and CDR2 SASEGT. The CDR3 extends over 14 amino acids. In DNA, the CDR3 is TGTGCCAGCAGTACTGCAGGGGGCAATCGGCCCCAGCATTTT. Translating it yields CASSTAGGNRPQHF.

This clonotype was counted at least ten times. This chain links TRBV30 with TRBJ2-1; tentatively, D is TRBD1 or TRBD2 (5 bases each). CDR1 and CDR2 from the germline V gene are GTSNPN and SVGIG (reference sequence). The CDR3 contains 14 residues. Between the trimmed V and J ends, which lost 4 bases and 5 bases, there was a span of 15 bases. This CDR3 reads CAWTPGPENNEQFF. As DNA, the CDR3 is TGTGCCTGGACCCCGGGACCAGAGAACAATGAGCAGTTCTTC.

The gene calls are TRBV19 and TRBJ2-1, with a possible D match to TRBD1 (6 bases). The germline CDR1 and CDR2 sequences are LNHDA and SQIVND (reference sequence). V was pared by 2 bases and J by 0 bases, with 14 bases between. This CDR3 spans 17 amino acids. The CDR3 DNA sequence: TGTGCCAGTAGTATATCATTCAGGGGCTTCTCCTACAATGAGCAGTTCTTC. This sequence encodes CASSISFRGFSYNEQFF.

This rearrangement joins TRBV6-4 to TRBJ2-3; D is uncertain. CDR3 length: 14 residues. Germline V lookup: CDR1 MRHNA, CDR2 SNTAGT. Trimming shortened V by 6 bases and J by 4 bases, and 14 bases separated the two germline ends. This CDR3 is CASSHREGSDTQYF. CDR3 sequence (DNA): TGTGCCAGCAGCCACCGAGAAGGGTCAGATACGCAGTATTTT.

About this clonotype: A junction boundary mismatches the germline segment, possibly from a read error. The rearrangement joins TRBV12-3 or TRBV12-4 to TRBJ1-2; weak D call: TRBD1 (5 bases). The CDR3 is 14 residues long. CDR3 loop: CASSPGGTNCGHTF. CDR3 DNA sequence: TGTGCCAGCAGTCCCGGGGGGACTAACTGTGGCCACACCTTC.